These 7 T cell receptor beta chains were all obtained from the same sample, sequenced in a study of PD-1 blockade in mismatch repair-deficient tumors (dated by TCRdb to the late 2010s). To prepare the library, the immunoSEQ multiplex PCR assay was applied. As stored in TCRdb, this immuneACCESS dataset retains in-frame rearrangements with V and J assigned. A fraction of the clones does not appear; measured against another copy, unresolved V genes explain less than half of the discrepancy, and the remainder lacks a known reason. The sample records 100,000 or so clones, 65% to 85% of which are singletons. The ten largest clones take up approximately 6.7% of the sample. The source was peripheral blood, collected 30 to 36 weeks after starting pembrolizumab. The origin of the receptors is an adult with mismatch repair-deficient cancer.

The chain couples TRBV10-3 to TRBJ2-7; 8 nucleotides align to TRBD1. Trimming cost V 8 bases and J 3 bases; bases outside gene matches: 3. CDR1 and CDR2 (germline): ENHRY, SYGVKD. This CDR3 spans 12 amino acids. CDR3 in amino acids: CAIYDRGYEQYF. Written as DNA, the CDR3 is TGTGCCATCTATGACAGGGGCTACGAGCAGTACTTC.

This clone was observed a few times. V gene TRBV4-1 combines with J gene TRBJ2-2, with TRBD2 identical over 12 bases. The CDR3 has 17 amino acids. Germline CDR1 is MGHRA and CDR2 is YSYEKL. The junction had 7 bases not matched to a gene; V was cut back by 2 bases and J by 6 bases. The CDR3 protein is CASSQPGLAGRSGELFF. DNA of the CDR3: TGCGCCAGCAGCCAACCAGGACTAGCGGGACGGTCCGGGGAGCTGTTTTTT.

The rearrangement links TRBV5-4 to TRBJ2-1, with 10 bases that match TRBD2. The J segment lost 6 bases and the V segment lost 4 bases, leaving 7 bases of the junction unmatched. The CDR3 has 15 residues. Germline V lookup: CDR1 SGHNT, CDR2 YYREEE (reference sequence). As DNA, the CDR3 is TGTGCCAGCAGCCACTCTAGCGGGAGTCCCAATGAGCAGTTCTTC. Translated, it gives CASSHSSGSPNEQFF.

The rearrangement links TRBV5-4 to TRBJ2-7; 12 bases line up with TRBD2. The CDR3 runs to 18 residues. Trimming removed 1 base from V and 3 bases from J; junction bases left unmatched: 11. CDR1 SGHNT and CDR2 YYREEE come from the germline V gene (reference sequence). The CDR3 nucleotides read TGTGCCAGCAGCTTGAAGGTCCAGAGACTAGCGGGGGACTACGAGCAGTACTTC. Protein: CASSLKVQRLAGDYEQYF.

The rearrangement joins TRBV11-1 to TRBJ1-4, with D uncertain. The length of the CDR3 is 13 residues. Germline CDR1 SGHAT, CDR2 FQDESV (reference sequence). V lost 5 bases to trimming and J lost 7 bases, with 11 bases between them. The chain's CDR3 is CASSTQLGEKLFF. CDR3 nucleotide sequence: TGTGCCAGCAGCACCCAACTCGGTGAAAAACTGTTTTTT.

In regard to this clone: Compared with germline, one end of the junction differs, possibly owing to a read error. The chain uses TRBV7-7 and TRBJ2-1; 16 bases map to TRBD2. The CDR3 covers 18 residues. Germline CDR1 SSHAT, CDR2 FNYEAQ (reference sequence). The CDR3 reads CASSPAGTSGRAHNEQFF. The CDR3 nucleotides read TGTGCTAGCAGCCCAGCCGGGACTAGCGGGAGGGCCCACAATGAGCAGTTCTTC.

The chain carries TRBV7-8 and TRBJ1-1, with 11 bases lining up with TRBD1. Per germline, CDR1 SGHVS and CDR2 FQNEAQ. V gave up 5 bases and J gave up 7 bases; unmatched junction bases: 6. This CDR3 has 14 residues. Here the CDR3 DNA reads TGTGCCAGCAGCGGCCGGGACAGGGGGTTTGAAGCTTTCTTT. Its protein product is CASSGRDRGFEAFF.